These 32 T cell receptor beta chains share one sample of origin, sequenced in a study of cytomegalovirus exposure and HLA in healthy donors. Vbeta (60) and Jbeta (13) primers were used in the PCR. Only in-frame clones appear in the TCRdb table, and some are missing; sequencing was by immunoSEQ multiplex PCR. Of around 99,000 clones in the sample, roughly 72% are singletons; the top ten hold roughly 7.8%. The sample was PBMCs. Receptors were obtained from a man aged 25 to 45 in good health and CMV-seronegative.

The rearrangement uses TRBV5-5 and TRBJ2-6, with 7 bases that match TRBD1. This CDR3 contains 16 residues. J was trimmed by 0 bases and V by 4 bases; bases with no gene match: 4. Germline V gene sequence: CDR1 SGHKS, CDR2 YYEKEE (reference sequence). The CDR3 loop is CASSVQGLSGANVLTF. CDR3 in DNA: TGTGCCAGCAGCGTACAGGGGCTCTCTGGGGCCAACGTCCTGACTTTC.

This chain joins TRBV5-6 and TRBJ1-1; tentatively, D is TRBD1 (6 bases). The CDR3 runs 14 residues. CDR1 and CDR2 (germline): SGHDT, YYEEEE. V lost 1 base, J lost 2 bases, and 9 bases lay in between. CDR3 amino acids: CASSLRGANTEAFF. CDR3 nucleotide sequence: TGTGCCAGCAGCTTGCGGGGGGCCAACACTGAAGCTTTCTTT.

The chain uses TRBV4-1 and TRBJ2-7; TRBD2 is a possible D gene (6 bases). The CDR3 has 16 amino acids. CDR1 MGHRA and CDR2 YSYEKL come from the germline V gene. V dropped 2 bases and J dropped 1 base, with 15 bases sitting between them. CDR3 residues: CASSQMGGTASYEQYF. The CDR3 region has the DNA TGCGCCAGCAGCCAAATGGGGGGTACCGCGTCCTACGAGCAGTACTTC.

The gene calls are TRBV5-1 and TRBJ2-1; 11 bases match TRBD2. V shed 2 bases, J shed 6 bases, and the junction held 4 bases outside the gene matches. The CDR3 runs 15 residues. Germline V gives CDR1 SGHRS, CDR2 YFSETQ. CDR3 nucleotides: TGCGCCAGCAGCTTATTAGCGGGAGGGGGCAATGAGCAGTTCTTC. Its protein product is CASSLLAGGGNEQFF.

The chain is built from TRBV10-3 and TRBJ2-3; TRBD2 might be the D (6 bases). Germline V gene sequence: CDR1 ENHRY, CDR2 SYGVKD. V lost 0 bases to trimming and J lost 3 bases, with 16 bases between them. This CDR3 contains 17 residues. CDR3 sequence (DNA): TGTGCCATCAGTGAGTCCCAGACTAGGGGTGGTACAGATACGCAGTATTTT. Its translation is CAISESQTRGGTDTQYF.

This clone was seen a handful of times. The CDR3 DNA sequence: TGTGCCAGCAGAGGACAGGGGCATACCCAGTTCTACGAGCAGTACTTC. This gives the protein CASRGQGHTQFYEQYF. The V and J genes are TRBV5-8 and TRBJ2-7; TRBD1 matches 9 bases. This CDR3 comprises 16 residues. With 5 bases clipped from V and 3 bases from J, the junction kept 12 bases outside the gene matches. Germline values: CDR1 SGHTS, CDR2 YDEGEE.

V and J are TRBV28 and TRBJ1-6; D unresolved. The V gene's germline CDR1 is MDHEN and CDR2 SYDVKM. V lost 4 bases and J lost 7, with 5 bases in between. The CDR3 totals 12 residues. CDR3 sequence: CASSYRNSPLHF. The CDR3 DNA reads TGTGCCAGCAGTTACAGAAATTCACCCCTCCACTTT.

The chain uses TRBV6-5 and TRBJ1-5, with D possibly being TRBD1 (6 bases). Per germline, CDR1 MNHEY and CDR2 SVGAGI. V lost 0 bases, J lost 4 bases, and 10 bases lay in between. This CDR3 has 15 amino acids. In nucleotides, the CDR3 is TGTGCCAGCAGTTACTCTTTACAGGGTAATCAGCCCCAGCATTTT. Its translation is CASSYSLQGNQPQHF.

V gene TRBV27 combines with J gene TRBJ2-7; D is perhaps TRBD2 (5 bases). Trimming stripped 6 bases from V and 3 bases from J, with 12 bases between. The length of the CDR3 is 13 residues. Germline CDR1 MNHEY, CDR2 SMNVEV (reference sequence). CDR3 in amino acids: CASSNGGSYEQYF. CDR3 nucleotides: TGTGCCAGCAGCAACGGAGGAAGCTACGAGCAGTACTTC.

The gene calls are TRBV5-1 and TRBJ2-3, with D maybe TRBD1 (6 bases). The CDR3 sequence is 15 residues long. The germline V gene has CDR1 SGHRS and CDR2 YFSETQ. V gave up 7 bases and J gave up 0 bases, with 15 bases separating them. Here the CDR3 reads CASFPLTGSTDTQYF. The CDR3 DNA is TGCGCCAGCTTTCCTCTGACAGGAAGCACAGATACGCAGTATTTT. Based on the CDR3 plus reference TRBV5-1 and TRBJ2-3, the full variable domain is KAGVTQTPRYLIKTRGQQVTLSCSPISGHRSVSWYQQTPGQGLQFLFEYFSETQRNKGNFPGRFSGRQFSNSRSEMNVSTLELGDSALYLCASFPLTGSTDTQYFGPGTRLTVL.

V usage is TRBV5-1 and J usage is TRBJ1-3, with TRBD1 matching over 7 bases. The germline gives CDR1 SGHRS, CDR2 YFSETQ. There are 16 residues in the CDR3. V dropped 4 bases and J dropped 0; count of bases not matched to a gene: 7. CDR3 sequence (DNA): TGCGCCAGCAGCACGGGACAGCAAAACTCTGGAAACACCATATATTTT. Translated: CASSTGQQNSGNTIYF.

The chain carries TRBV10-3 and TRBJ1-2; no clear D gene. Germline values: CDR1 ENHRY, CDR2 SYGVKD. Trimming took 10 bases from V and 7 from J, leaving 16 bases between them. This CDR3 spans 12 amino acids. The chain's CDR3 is CASSLEGIGYTF. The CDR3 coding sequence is TGTGCCAGCTCCTTAGAGGGTATTGGCTACACCTTC.

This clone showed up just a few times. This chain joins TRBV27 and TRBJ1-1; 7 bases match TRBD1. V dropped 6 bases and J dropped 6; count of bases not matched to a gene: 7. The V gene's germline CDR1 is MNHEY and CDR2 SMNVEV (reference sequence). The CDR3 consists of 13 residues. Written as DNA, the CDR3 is TGTGCCAGCAGAGGGGGCTCTCTCCCTGAAGCTTTCTTT. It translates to CASRGGSLPEAFF.

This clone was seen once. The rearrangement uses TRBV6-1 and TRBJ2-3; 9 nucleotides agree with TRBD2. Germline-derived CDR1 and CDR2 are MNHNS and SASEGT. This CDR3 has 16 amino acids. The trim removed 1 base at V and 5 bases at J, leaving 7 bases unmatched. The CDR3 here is CASSEVGGGAGDTQYF. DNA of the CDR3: TGTGCCAGCAGTGAAGTAGGCGGGGGGGCCGGAGATACGCAGTATTTT.

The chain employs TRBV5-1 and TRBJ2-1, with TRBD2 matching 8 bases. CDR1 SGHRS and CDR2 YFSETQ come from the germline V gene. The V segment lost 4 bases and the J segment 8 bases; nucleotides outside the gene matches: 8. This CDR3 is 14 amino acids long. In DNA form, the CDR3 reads TGCGCCAGCAGCACGGGAGGCGGGGGGTATGAGCAGTTCTTC. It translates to CASSTGGGGYEQFF.

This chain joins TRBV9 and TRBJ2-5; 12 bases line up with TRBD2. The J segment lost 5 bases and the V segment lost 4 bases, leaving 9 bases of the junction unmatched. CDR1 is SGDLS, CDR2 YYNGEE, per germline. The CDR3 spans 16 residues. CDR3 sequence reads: CASSLGLAGWRETQYF. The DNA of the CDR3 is TGTGCCAGCAGCCTGGGACTAGCGGGTTGGAGGGAGACCCAGTACTTC.

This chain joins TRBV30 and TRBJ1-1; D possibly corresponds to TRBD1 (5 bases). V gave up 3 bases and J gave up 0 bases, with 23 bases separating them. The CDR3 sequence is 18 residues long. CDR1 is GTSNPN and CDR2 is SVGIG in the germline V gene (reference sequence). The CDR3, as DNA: TGTGCCTGGAGGAGAGCAGGGTCAGGGTACGGCTTGAACACTGAAGCTTTCTTT. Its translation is CAWRRAGSGYGLNTEAFF.

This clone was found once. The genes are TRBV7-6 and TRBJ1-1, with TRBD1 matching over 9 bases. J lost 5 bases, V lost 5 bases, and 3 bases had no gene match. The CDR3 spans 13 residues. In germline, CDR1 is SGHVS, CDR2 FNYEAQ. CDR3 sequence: CASSQDRGTEAFF. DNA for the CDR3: TGTGCCAGCAGCCAAGACAGGGGGACTGAAGCTTTCTTT.

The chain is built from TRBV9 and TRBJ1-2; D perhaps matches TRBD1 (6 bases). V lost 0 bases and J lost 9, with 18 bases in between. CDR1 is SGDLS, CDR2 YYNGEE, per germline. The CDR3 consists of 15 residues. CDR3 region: CASSVVPDSPDSYTF. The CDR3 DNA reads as TGTGCCAGCAGCGTAGTCCCGGACAGTCCGGATAGCTACACCTTC.

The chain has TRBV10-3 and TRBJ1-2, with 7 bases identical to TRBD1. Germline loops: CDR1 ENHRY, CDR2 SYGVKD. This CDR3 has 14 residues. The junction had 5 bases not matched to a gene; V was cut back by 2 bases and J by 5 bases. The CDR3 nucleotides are TGTGCCATCAGTGAGAGACAGGGAACATATGGCTACACCTTC. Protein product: CAISERQGTYGYTF.

This chain's CDR3 is CASSPPAGQRISYEQYF. The CDR3 DNA sequence: TGTGCCAGCAGTCCCCCGGCGGGCCAGAGAATATCCTACGAGCAGTACTTC. The gene calls are TRBV28 and TRBJ2-7; possibly TRBD2 for D (5 bases). Germline V gives CDR1 MDHEN, CDR2 SYDVKM. This CDR3 comprises 17 residues. Trimming stripped 5 bases from V and 1 base from J, with 21 bases between.

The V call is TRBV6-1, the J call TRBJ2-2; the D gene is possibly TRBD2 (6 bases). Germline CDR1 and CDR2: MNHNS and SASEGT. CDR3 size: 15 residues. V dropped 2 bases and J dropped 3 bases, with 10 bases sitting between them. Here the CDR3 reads CASSEQPGDTGELFF. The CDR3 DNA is TGTGCCAGCAGTGAACAACCGGGGGACACCGGGGAGCTGTTTTTT.

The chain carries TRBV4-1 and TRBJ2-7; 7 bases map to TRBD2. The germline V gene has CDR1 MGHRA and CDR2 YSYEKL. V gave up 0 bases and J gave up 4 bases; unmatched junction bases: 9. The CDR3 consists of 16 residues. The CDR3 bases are TGCGCCAGCAGCCAAGATCCCGGGGGAGCGGGGTACGAGCAGTACTTC. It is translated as CASSQDPGGAGYEQYF.

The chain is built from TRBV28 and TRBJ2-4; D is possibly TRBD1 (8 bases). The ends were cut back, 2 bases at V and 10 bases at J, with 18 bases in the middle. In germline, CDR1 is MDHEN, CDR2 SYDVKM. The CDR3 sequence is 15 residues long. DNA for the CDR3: TGTGCCAGCAGTTTAGACAGGGGACACGGGGGGATTCAGTACTTC. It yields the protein CASSLDRGHGGIQYF.

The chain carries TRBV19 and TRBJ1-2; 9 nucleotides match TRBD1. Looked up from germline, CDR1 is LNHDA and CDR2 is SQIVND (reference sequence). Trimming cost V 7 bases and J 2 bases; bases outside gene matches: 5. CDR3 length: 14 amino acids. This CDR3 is CASNPGTGNYGYTF. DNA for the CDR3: TGTGCCAGTAACCCAGGGACAGGGAACTATGGCTACACCTTC.

The CDR3 here is CASSRAGGEGETQYF. The CDR3 DNA reads TGTGCCAGCAGCCGAGCGGGGGGGGAGGGAGAGACCCAGTACTTC. V is TRBV11-2 and J is TRBJ2-5; TRBD2 aligns across 10 bases. The V gene's germline CDR1 is SGHAT and CDR2 FQNNGV. Trimming took 5 bases from V and 4 from J; bases not matched to a gene: 7. This CDR3 contains 15 residues.

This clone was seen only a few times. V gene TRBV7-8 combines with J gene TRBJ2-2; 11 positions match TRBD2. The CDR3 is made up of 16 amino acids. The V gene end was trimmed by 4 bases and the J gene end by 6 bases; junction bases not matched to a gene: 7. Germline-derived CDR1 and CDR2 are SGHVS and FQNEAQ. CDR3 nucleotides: TGTGCCAGCAGCTCCTTTGCTAGCGGGGGGCCCGGGGAGCTGTTTTTT. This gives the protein CASSSFASGGPGELFF.

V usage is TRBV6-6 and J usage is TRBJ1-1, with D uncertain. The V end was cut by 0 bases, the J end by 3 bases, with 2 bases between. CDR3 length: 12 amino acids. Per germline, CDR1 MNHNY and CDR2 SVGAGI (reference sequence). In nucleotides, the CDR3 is TGTGCCAGCAGTTACTCCGACACTGAAGCTTTCTTT. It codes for CASSYSDTEAFF.

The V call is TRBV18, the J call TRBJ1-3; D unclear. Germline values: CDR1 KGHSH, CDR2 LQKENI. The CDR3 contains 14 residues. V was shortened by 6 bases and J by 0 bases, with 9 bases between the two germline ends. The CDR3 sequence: CASSVGDSGNTIYF. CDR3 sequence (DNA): TGTGCCAGCTCGGTAGGAGACTCTGGAAACACCATATATTTT.

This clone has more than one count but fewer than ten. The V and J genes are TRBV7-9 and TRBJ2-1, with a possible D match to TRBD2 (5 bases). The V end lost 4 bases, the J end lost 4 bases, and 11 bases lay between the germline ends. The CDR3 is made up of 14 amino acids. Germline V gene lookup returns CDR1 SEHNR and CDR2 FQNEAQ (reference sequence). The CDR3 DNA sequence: TGTGCCAGCAGCTCCTGGACTGTATACAATGAGCAGTTCTTC. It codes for CASSSWTVYNEQFF.

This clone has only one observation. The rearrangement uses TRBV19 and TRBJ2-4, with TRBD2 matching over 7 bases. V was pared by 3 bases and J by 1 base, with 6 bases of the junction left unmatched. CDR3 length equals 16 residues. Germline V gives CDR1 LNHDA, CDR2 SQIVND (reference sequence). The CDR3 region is CASSISGEGAKNIQYF. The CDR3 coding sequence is TGTGCCAGTAGTATTAGTGGGGAGGGGGCCAAAAACATTCAGTACTTC.

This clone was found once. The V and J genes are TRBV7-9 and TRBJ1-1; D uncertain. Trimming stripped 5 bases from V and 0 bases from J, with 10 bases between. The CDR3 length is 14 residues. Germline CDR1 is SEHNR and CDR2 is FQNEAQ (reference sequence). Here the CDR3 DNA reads TGTGCCAGCAGCCTAACCCTGATGAACACTGAAGCTTTCTTT. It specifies CASSLTLMNTEAFF. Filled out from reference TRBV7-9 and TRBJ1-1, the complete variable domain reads DTGVSQNPRHKITKRGQNVTFRCDPISEHNRLYWYRQTLGQGPEFLTYFQNEAQLEKSRLLSDRFSAERPKGSFSTLEIQRTEQGDSAMYLCASSLTLMNTEAFFGQGTRLTVV.